The rows below give T cell receptor beta chains drawn from one sample of a study of T cell responses to AZD1222 COVID-19 vaccine. TCRdb's copy holds only in-frame clones and misses some; the assay was immunoSEQ multiplex PCR. The table lists tens of thousands of clones, 90% of them singletons, with 1.3% to 1.5% in the top ten. The sequencing here drew on peripheral blood, taken 28 days after the second AZD1222 dose. The receptors derive from an adult who received the AZD1222 COVID-19 vaccine. Both conserved end residues are part of each CDR3. Fields, in order: V gene, J gene, D gene, clone size, CDR3 protein, CDR3 DNA. D genes are given only for firm matches. Only some rows state a clone size, as once, few, many or a class for expanded clones.

V gene: TRBV28
J gene: TRBJ1-1
D gene: -
clone size: -
CDR3 protein: CASRYPNRNTEAFF
CDR3 DNA: TGTGCCAGCAGATACCCGAACAGGAACACTGAAGCTTTCTTT

V gene: TRBV14
J gene: TRBJ1-2
D gene: -
clone size: once
CDR3 protein: CASSQDRVGSKVDGYTF
CDR3 DNA: TGTGCCAGCAGCCAAGATAGGGTGGGATCGAAAGTTGATGGCTACACCTTC

V gene: TRBV18
J gene: TRBJ1-3
D gene: -
clone size: once
CDR3 protein: CASSLQEGNTIYF
CDR3 DNA: TGTGCCAGCTCGCTACAAGAGGGAAACACCATATATTTT

V gene: TRBV6-2/TRBV6-3
J gene: TRBJ1-6
D gene: TRBD1
clone size: -
CDR3 protein: CASSYPSTGGRNNSPLHF
CDR3 DNA: TGTGCCAGCAGTTACCCCTCGACAGGGGGCCGAAATAATTCACCCCTCCACTTT

V gene: TRBV19
J gene: TRBJ1-2
D gene: TRBD1
clone size: -
CDR3 protein: CASSRPGQGNIVGYTF
CDR3 DNA: TGTGCCAGTAGTAGGCCGGGACAGGGGAATATTGTTGGCTACACCTTC

V gene: TRBV18
J gene: TRBJ1-1
D gene: -
clone size: few
CDR3 protein: CASSPANTEAFF
CDR3 DNA: TGTGCCAGCTCACCCGCAAACACTGAAGCTTTCTTT

V gene: TRBV30
J gene: TRBJ1-6
D gene: -
clone size: -
CDR3 protein: CAWSVRGAGYNSPLHF
CDR3 DNA: TGTGCCTGGAGTGTAAGGGGTGCAGGGTATAATTCACCCCTCCACTTT

V gene: TRBV19
J gene: TRBJ1-5
D gene: -
clone size: once
CDR3 protein: CATTTGNSNQPQHF
CDR3 DNA: TGTGCCACCACGACAGGCAATAGCAATCAGCCCCAGCATTTT

V gene: TRBV7-7
J gene: TRBJ2-1
D gene: -
clone size: -
CDR3 protein: CASSLGVRSYNEQFF
CDR3 DNA: TGTGCCAGCAGCTTAGGAGTGCGATCCTACAATGAGCAGTTCTTC

V gene: TRBV10-3
J gene: TRBJ1-1
D gene: TRBD1
clone size: -
CDR3 protein: CAIRRTGLNTEAFF
CDR3 DNA: TGTGCCATCAGGCGGACAGGGTTGAACACTGAAGCTTTCTTT

V gene: TRBV7-9
J gene: TRBJ2-3
D gene: -
clone size: -
CDR3 protein: CASSGFDTQYF
CDR3 DNA: TGTGCCAGCAGCGGCTTTGATACGCAGTATTTT

V gene: TRBV7-9
J gene: TRBJ1-6
D gene: -
clone size: -
CDR3 protein: CASSFSSGYNSPLHF
CDR3 DNA: TGTGCCAGCAGCTTTAGCAGCGGGTATAATTCACCCCTCCACTTT

V gene: TRBV5-1
J gene: TRBJ1-1
D gene: -
clone size: -
CDR3 protein: CASSLDGTNTEAFF
CDR3 DNA: TGCGCCAGCAGCTTGGACGGGACTAACACTGAAGCTTTCTTT

V gene: TRBV2
J gene: TRBJ1-2
D gene: -
clone size: -
CDR3 protein: CASSDSGIYGYTF
CDR3 DNA: TGTGCCAGCAGTGATTCGGGGATCTATGGCTACACCTTC

V gene: TRBV3-1/TRBV3-2
J gene: TRBJ2-1
D gene: -
clone size: -
CDR3 protein: CASSQMAWSSYNEQFF
CDR3 DNA: TGTGCCAGCAGCCAAATGGCTTGGAGCTCCTACAATGAGCAGTTCTTC

V gene: TRBV19
J gene: TRBJ1-6
D gene: -
clone size: -
CDR3 protein: CASSMAFENSPLHF
CDR3 DNA: TGTGCCAGTAGTATGGCTTTCGAGAATTCACCCCTCCACTTT

V gene: TRBV7-9
J gene: TRBJ2-2
D gene: -
clone size: -
CDR3 protein: CASSLDSGNTGELFF
CDR3 DNA: TGTGCCAGCAGCTTAGACTCTGGGAACACCGGGGAGCTGTTTTTT

V gene: TRBV30
J gene: TRBJ1-5
D gene: -
clone size: -
CDR3 protein: CAWSRVPGEPQHF
CDR3 DNA: TGTGCCTGGAGTAGGGTCCCGGGAGAGCCCCAGCATTTT

V gene: TRBV12-3/TRBV12-4
J gene: TRBJ2-7
D gene: TRBD1
clone size: -
CDR3 protein: CASSFDRGYEQYF
CDR3 DNA: TGTGCCAGCAGTTTCGACAGGGGCTACGAGCAGTACTTC

V gene: TRBV5-5
J gene: TRBJ2-3
D gene: TRBD1
clone size: once
CDR3 protein: CASSSRTGLADTQYF
CDR3 DNA: TGTGCCAGCAGCTCAAGGACAGGGCTCGCGGATACGCAGTATTTT

V gene: TRBV5-1
J gene: TRBJ2-3
D gene: -
clone size: -
CDR3 protein: CASSSMADTQYF
CDR3 DNA: TGCGCCAGCAGCTCCATGGCAGATACGCAGTATTTT

V gene: TRBV27
J gene: TRBJ1-2
D gene: -
clone size: -
CDR3 protein: CASTSGNYGYTF
CDR3 DNA: TGTGCCAGCACTTCAGGGAACTATGGCTACACCTTC

V gene: TRBV28
J gene: TRBJ1-4
D gene: -
clone size: -
CDR3 protein: CASRGGANEKLFF
CDR3 DNA: TGTGCCAGCAGGGGCGGGGCTAATGAAAAACTGTTTTTT

V gene: TRBV10-3
J gene: TRBJ1-1
D gene: -
clone size: -
CDR3 protein: CAISWSGKTEAFF
CDR3 DNA: TGTGCCATCAGTTGGAGCGGTAAGACTGAAGCTTTCTTT

V gene: TRBV15
J gene: TRBJ2-7
D gene: -
clone size: -
CDR3 protein: CATRGTTESYEQYF
CDR3 DNA: TGTGCCACCAGAGGGACAACAGAGAGCTACGAGCAGTACTTC

V gene: TRBV4-3
J gene: TRBJ1-4
D gene: -
clone size: -
CDR3 protein: CASSSFLGSTNEKLFF
CDR3 DNA: TGCGCCAGCAGCTCCTTCCTAGGTTCAACTAATGAAAAACTGTTTTTT

V gene: TRBV28
J gene: TRBJ2-7
D gene: TRBD1
clone size: -
CDR3 protein: CASSPIGQATYEQYF
CDR3 DNA: TGTGCCAGCAGTCCCATAGGACAGGCCACCTACGAGCAGTACTTC

V gene: TRBV6-5
J gene: TRBJ1-5
D gene: -
clone size: -
CDR3 protein: CASSPTGGSNQPQHF
CDR3 DNA: TGTGCCAGCAGCCCAACGGGGGGGAGCAATCAGCCCCAGCATTTT

V gene: TRBV9
J gene: TRBJ2-7
D gene: -
clone size: -
CDR3 protein: CASSVDGGYEQYF
CDR3 DNA: TGTGCCAGCAGCGTAGATGGCGGCTACGAGCAGTACTTC

V gene: TRBV15
J gene: TRBJ1-6
D gene: -
clone size: -
CDR3 protein: CATSPETLYNSPLHF
CDR3 DNA: TGTGCCACCAGCCCAGAGACCCTATATAATTCACCCCTCCACTTT

V gene: TRBV6-5
J gene: TRBJ2-3
D gene: -
clone size: -
CDR3 protein: CASRGLEADTQYF
CDR3 DNA: TGTGCCAGCAGGGGACTCGAAGCAGATACGCAGTATTTT

V gene: TRBV19
J gene: TRBJ2-5
D gene: -
clone size: -
CDR3 protein: CASSIMVQAQETQYF
CDR3 DNA: TGTGCCAGTAGTATAATGGTGCAGGCCCAAGAGACCCAGTACTTC

V gene: TRBV15
J gene: TRBJ1-1
D gene: -
clone size: -
CDR3 protein: CATSRDEMNTEAFF
CDR3 DNA: TGTGCCACCAGCAGAGACGAGATGAACACTGAAGCTTTCTTT

V gene: TRBV19
J gene: TRBJ1-5
D gene: TRBD1
clone size: once
CDR3 protein: CASSRDRAYSNQPQHF
CDR3 DNA: TGTGCCAGTAGTCGGGACAGGGCCTATAGCAATCAGCCCCAGCATTTT

V gene: TRBV27
J gene: TRBJ2-6
D gene: -
clone size: once
CDR3 protein: CASSPRGESGANVLTF
CDR3 DNA: TGTGCCAGCAGTCCCCGGGGCGAGTCTGGGGCCAACGTCCTGACTTTC

V gene: TRBV6-1
J gene: TRBJ1-2
D gene: -
clone size: -
CDR3 protein: CASSEYRHLRYGYTF
CDR3 DNA: TGTGCCAGCAGTGAATACCGACACCTACGCTATGGCTACACCTTC

V gene: TRBV28
J gene: TRBJ2-3
D gene: -
clone size: -
CDR3 protein: CASSLASDTQYF
CDR3 DNA: TGTGCCAGCAGCCTAGCTTCAGATACGCAGTATTTT

V gene: TRBV5-4
J gene: TRBJ1-4
D gene: TRBD1
clone size: once
CDR3 protein: CASSNQGASEKLFF
CDR3 DNA: TGTGCCAGCAGCAATCAGGGGGCTAGTGAAAAACTGTTTTTT

V gene: TRBV24-1
J gene: TRBJ1-5
D gene: -
clone size: -
CDR3 protein: CATSDSITSNQPQHF
CDR3 DNA: TGTGCCACCAGTGATTCGATTACTAGCAATCAGCCCCAGCATTTT

V gene: TRBV7-2
J gene: TRBJ1-4
D gene: -
clone size: -
CDR3 protein: CASSLVGSATNEKLFF
CDR3 DNA: TGTGCCAGCAGCTTAGTGGGAAGTGCAACTAATGAAAAACTGTTTTTT

V gene: TRBV10-2
J gene: TRBJ2-3
D gene: -
clone size: -
CDR3 protein: CASSETGDRDTQYF
CDR3 DNA: TGCGCCAGCAGTGAGACGGGGGACAGAGATACGCAGTATTTT

V gene: TRBV28
J gene: TRBJ1-4
D gene: -
clone size: -
CDR3 protein: CASSPPRQLRTNEKLFF
CDR3 DNA: TGTGCCAGCAGTCCCCCTCGACAGCTTCGCACTAATGAAAAACTGTTTTTT

V gene: TRBV27
J gene: TRBJ2-7
D gene: TRBD2
clone size: -
CDR3 protein: CASRAGLAGPYEQYF
CDR3 DNA: TGTGCCAGCAGGGCCGGACTAGCGGGGCCCTACGAGCAGTACTTC

V gene: TRBV7-8
J gene: TRBJ2-6
D gene: -
clone size: -
CDR3 protein: CASSLGLGGSGANVLTF
CDR3 DNA: TGTGCCAGCAGCTTAGGCCTGGGGGGCTCTGGGGCCAACGTCCTGACTTTC

V gene: TRBV7-9
J gene: TRBJ1-6
D gene: -
clone size: -
CDR3 protein: CASSLTSDPYNSPLHF
CDR3 DNA: TGTGCCAGCAGCCTGACCTCTGATCCTTATAATTCACCCCTCCACTTT

V gene: TRBV4-3
J gene: TRBJ2-1
D gene: TRBD1
clone size: -
CDR3 protein: CASSRSGTGSNEQFF
CDR3 DNA: TGCGCCAGCAGCCGCAGCGGGACAGGGTCCAATGAGCAGTTCTTC

V gene: TRBV6-5
J gene: TRBJ1-1
D gene: -
clone size: -
CDR3 protein: CASSYLSGQTEAFF
CDR3 DNA: TGTGCCAGCAGTTACTTATCGGGCCAGACTGAAGCTTTCTTT

V gene: TRBV5-1
J gene: TRBJ1-2
D gene: TRBD1
clone size: -
CDR3 protein: CASSLGQGGNGYTF
CDR3 DNA: TGCGCCAGCAGCCTCGGACAGGGGGGGAATGGCTACACCTTC

V gene: TRBV19
J gene: TRBJ2-3
D gene: TRBD1
clone size: -
CDR3 protein: CASNGETGTADTQYF
CDR3 DNA: TGTGCCAGTAACGGGGAGACAGGGACAGCAGATACGCAGTATTTT

V gene: TRBV3-1/TRBV3-2
J gene: TRBJ1-5
D gene: -
clone size: once
CDR3 protein: CASSQDTAAQEPQHF
CDR3 DNA: TGTGCCAGCAGCCAAGATACGGCAGCCCAGGAGCCCCAGCATTTT

V gene: TRBV19
J gene: TRBJ2-7
D gene: TRBD1
clone size: -
CDR3 protein: CASSMVGDSNYEQYF
CDR3 DNA: TGTGCCAGTAGTATGGTAGGGGACAGTAACTACGAGCAGTACTTC

V gene: TRBV28
J gene: TRBJ2-7
D gene: -
clone size: -
CDR3 protein: CASSLQRDEQYF
CDR3 DNA: TGTGCCAGCAGCCTCCAGAGGGACGAGCAGTACTTC

V gene: TRBV9
J gene: TRBJ1-1
D gene: -
clone size: -
CDR3 protein: CASSPRDMGLAFF
CDR3 DNA: TGTGCCAGCAGCCCCCGGGACATGGGTCTAGCTTTCTTT

V gene: TRBV5-1
J gene: TRBJ1-1
D gene: -
clone size: once
CDR3 protein: CASSREVGHTEAFF
CDR3 DNA: TGCGCCAGCAGCCGTGAAGTCGGGCACACTGAAGCTTTCTTT

V gene: TRBV3-1/TRBV3-2
J gene: TRBJ2-3
D gene: -
clone size: -
CDR3 protein: CASSPTLTDTQYF
CDR3 DNA: TGTGCCAGCAGCCCGACGCTCACAGATACGCAGTATTTT